Reported below is one TCR beta chain. Its target is not known. This entry comes from a study of T cell responses to AZD1222 COVID-19 vaccine. Study details: Analyses pooled second doses at about 4 or about 12 weeks. Findings of the study overall: Clonal diversity may have been underestimated in mostly white British donors. Spike-specific TCR breadth and depth both grew after two AZD1222 doses.

TCRdb's table, derived via immunoSEQ multiplex PCR, lists solely in-frame clones and lacks some. Of fewer than 300,000 clones in the sample, just over 90% were seen once. Trimming removed 5 bases from V and 4 bases from J, with 8 bases in between. The germline V gene has CDR1 SNHLY and CDR2 FYNNEI. The CDR3 consists of 12 residues. The source is an adult in good health. Sequencing was performed on peripheral blood, taken on day 0 of AZD1222 vaccination. The rearrangement uses TRBV2 and TRBJ1-2; D remains ambiguous. The CDR3 sequence is CASSLESYGYTF. CDR3 DNA sequence: TGTGCCAGCAGTTTGGAAAGCTATGGCTACACCTTC.